A selection of T cell receptor beta chains follows, all from one sample in a study of a mutant IDH1 vaccine in newly diagnosed glioma. Here immunoSEQ multiplex PCR was the method, and the copy in TCRdb shows in-frame clones only, minus some. The sample includes around 50,000 clones, about four fifths of them seen just once. These TCRs are of unknown antigen specificity. Specimen: PBMCs, collected from a glioma patient whose treatment included an IDH1 peptide vaccine. These receptors were taken from a woman aged 30 to 39 with glioma. Some clones in this sample may be carry-over from other donors' samples. CDR3s include the opening cysteine and the closing phenylalanine or tryptophan. Fields, in order: D gene, V gene, J gene, CDR3 protein. D genes are given only for firm matches.

>TRBD2|TRBV7-9|TRBJ2-5
CASSTGTSPYQETQYF
>TRBD1|TRBV12-5|TRBJ2-1
CASAQGEYNEQFF
>TRBD2|TRBV2|TRBJ2-7
CASSVSASGSTYEQYF
>NA|TRBV6-5|TRBJ1-4
CASRMTSGYDEKLFF
>NA|TRBV7-8|TRBJ1-1
CASSTGRNTEAFF
>TRBD1|TRBV29-1|TRBJ2-7
CSVSQGAGEQYF
>NA|TRBV4-1|TRBJ2-3
CASSPGGAKDTQYF
>NA|TRBV5-4|TRBJ2-7
CASSLGGLASEQYF
>NA|TRBV6-1|TRBJ2-7
CASSDVGGLYEQYF
>NA|TRBV6-1|TRBJ1-2
CASIRGSTGYTF
>TRBD1|TRBV27|TRBJ1-1
CASSTRQGRITEAFF
>TRBD2|TRBV27|TRBJ2-1
CASCAGVYNEQFF
>NA|TRBV10-3|TRBJ1-2
CAIRAETPYGYTF
>TRBD1|TRBV7-8|TRBJ1-5
CASSPPLRDRNQPQHF
>NA|TRBV29-1|TRBJ1-2
CSARGGQNYGYTF
>TRBD2|TRBV5-1|TRBJ2-3
CASSPARGEADTQYF
>NA|TRBV19|TRBJ2-3
CASSSQMGDTQYF
>TRBD1|TRBV7-6|TRBJ2-3
CASSLGTGGGDTQYF
>NA|TRBV7-6|TRBJ2-3
CASSLSSKKIGTDTQYF
>TRBD1|TRBV27|TRBJ2-7
CASSFRQGSGSYEQYF
>NA|TRBV2|TRBJ1-2
CASSKGGSYGYTF
>TRBD1|TRBV30|TRBJ2-7
CAWGTGEDEQYF
>NA|TRBV6-5|TRBJ2-2
CASSPGLPGELFF
>NA|TRBV7-8|TRBJ2-7
CATAPTWNYYEQYF
>NA|TRBV10-3|TRBJ2-3
CASSNGGDTQYF